The clone carrying this TCR beta chain was seen only a few times. Antigen unknown. TCRdb re-derived calls from the 5' RACE reads in MiXCR, one entry per CDR3 protein. The sample comprises around 300,000 distinct CDR3 sequences, 14% to 15% of which are singletons, and around 1% rests with the top ten. These data belong to a study of CD8 T cells in ankylosing spondylitis. Study results and caveats: In ankylosing spondylitis blood, a motif of about eight highly homologous TCR beta variants appeared characteristic.

The CDR3 totals 15 residues. The V gene's germline CDR1 is DFQATT and CDR2 SNEGSKA (reference sequence). Losses at the gene ends were 5 bases for V and 5 bases for J; bases not matched to a gene: 9. The TCR was taken from a male donor with ankylosing spondylitis or in good health (not recorded which). Material for sequencing was blood, either unsorted or a sorted T cell fraction (not recorded which). This rearrangement joins TRBV20-1 to TRBJ1-1; 12 bases map to TRBD1. DNA of the CDR3: TGCAGTGCTGTACCGGGACAGGGGGCGTGGACTGAAGCTTTCTTT. Residues: CSAVPGQGAWTEAFF.